This passage covers 5 T cell receptor beta chains from one sample sequenced in a study of blood T cell repertoires in COVID-19. TCRdb's copy holds only in-frame clones and misses some; the assay was immunoSEQ multiplex PCR. This table holds some 160,000 clones, 80% to 90% found once. Sequenced material: peripheral blood. The receptor set was obtained from a woman aged 70 to 79 who had recovered from COVID-19.

This chain joins TRBV28 and TRBJ1-5; D is unclear. This CDR3 comprises 14 residues. Trimming removed 2 bases from V and 7 bases from J, with 12 bases in between. Germline values: CDR1 MDHEN, CDR2 SYDVKM. The CDR3 nucleotides are TGTGCCAGCAGTTTACCTGGCGGGATCCAGCCCCAGCATTTT. Translated: CASSLPGGIQPQHF.

This clone is a singleton in its sample. The rearrangement uses TRBV28 and TRBJ1-1; D perhaps matches TRBD1 (6 bases). The CDR3 contains 15 residues. Germline V gene sequence: CDR1 MDHEN, CDR2 SYDVKM. Trimming took off 3 bases at V and 6 bases at J, with 17 bases between the two ends. DNA for the CDR3: TGTGCCAGCAGTTTCCCTCCTTTGGGGGGGCCTGAAGCTTTCTTT. It encodes CASSFPPLGGPEAFF.

The chain is built from TRBV5-4 and TRBJ2-7; 7 bases are shared with TRBD2. Germline V CDR1 and CDR2: SGHNT, YYREEE (reference sequence). The junction had 7 bases not matched to a gene; V was cut back by 4 bases and J by 3 bases. CDR3 length: 14 residues. CDR3 nucleotide sequence: TGTGCCAGCAGCCCGCCCGGACTAGTCTACGAGCAGTACTTC. Encoded protein: CASSPPGLVYEQYF. The full variable domain, with the rest looked up from reference TRBV5-4 and TRBJ2-7, is ETGVTQSPTHLIKTRGQQVTLRCSSQSGHNTVSWYQQALGQGPQFIFQYYREEENGRGNFPPRFSGLQFPNYSSELNVNALELDDSALYLCASSPPGLVYEQYFGPGTRLTVT.

V usage is TRBV2 and J usage is TRBJ2-1; D possibly corresponds to TRBD2 (7 bases). Germline V lookup: CDR1 SNHLY, CDR2 FYNNEI. This CDR3 has 18 residues. V dropped 4 bases and J dropped 0 bases, with 19 bases sitting between them. The CDR3 is CASSVRGLAASSYNEQFF. The CDR3 bases are TGTGCCAGCAGTGTCCGGGGGCTAGCGGCGAGCTCCTACAATGAGCAGTTCTTC.

The CDR3 DNA follows: TGTGCCTGGAGCCCCCAGGGGGCAACAGATACGCAGTATTTT. Its translation: CAWSPQGATDTQYF. The chain recombines TRBV30 with TRBJ2-3, with 8 bases aligning to TRBD1. Germline V CDR1 and CDR2: GTSNPN, SVGIG (reference sequence). This CDR3 contains 14 residues. V shed 3 bases, J shed 3 bases, and the junction held 5 bases outside the gene matches.